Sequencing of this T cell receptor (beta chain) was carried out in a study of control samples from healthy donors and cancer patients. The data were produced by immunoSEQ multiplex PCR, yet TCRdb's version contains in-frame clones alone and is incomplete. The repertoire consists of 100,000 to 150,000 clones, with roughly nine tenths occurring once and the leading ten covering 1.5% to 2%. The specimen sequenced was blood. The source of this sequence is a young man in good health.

DNA of the CDR3: TGCGCCAGCAGTGTGGGCCCGGGGGGTGAGCAGTTCTTC. Translating gives CASSVGPGGEQFF. V gene TRBV10-1 combines with J gene TRBJ2-1; 7 bases map to TRBD2. Trimming at V came to 4 bases and at J to 9 bases, leaving 6 bases not matched to a gene. CDR1 is WNHNN, CDR2 SYGVQD, per germline (reference sequence). This CDR3 has 13 residues.